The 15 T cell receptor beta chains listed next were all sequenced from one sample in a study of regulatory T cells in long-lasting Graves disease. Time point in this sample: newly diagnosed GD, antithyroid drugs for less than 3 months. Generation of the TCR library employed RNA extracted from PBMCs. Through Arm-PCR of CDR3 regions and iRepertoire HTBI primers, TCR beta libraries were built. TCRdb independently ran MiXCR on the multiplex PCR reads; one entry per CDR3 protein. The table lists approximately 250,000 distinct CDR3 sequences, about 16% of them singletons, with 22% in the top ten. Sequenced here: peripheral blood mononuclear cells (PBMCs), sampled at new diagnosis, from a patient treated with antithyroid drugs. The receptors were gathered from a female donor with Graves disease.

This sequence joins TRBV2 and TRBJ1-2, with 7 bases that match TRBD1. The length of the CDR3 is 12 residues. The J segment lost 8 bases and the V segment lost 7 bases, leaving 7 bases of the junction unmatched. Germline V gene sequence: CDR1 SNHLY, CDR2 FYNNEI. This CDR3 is CASKEGAEGYTF. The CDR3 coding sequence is TGTGCCAGCAAGGAGGGGGCGGAGGGCTACACCTTC.

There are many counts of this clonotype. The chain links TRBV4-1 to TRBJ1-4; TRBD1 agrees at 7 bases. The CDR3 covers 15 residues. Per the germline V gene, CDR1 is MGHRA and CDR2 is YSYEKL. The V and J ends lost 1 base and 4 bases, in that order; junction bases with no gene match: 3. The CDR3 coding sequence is TGCGCCAGCAGCCAAGTCCGGGACAGTAATGAAAAACTGTTTTTT. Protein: CASSQVRDSNEKLFF.

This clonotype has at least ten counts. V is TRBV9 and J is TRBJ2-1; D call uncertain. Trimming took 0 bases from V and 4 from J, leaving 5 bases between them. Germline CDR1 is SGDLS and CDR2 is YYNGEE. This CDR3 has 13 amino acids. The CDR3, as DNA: TGTGCCAGCAGCGTAGGAGCTTACAATGAGCAGTTCTTC. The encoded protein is CASSVGAYNEQFF.

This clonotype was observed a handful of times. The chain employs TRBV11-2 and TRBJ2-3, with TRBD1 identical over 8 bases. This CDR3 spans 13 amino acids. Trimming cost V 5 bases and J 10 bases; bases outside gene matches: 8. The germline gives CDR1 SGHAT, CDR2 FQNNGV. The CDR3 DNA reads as TGTGCCAGCAGCCCGGGACAGGACCGGTCGCAGTATTTT. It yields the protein CASSPGQDRSQYF.

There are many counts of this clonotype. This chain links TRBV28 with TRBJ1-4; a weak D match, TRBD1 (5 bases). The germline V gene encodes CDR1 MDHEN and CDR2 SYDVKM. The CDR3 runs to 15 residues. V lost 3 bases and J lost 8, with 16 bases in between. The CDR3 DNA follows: TGTGCCAGCAGTTTGCCAATGAGGGGTGGGGAAAAACTGTTTTTT. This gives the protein CASSLPMRGGEKLFF.

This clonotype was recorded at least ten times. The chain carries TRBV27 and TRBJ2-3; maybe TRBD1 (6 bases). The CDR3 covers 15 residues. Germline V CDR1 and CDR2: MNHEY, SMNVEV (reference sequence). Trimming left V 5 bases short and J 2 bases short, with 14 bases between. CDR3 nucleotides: TGTGCCAGCAGTCTAGGGGGACATTTCACAGATACGCAGTATTTT. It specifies CASSLGGHFTDTQYF.

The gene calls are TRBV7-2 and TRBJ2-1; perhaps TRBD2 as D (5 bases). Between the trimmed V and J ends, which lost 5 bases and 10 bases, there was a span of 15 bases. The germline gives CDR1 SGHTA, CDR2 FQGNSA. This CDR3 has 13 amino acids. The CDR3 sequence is CASSPTREGEQFF. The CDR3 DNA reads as TGTGCCAGCAGCCCCACACGGGAAGGGGAGCAGTTCTTC.

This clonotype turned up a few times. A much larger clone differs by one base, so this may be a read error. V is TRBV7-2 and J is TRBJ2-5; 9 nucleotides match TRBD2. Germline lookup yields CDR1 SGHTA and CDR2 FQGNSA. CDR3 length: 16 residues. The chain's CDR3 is CASSLRPRGGDETQCF. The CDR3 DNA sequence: TGTGCCAGCAGCTTACGGCCCCGCGGGGGGGACGAGACCCAGTGCTTC.

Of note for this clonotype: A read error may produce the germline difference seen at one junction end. The CDR3 region is CANSPPTGGLTEQYF. CDR3 nucleotides: TGTGCCAACAGCCCGCCCACAGGGGGTCTAACCGAGCAGTACTTC. The chain recombines TRBV11-2 with TRBJ2-7; TRBD1 matches at 8 bases. The V gene's germline CDR1 is SGHAT and CDR2 FQNNGV. The CDR3 sequence is 15 residues long.

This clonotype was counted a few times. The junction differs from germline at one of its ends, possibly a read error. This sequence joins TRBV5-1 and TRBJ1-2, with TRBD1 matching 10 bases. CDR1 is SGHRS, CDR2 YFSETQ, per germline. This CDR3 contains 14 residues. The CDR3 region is CACSFGQGGTGYTF. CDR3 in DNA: TGCGCCTGCAGCTTCGGACAGGGGGGGACTGGCTACACCTTC. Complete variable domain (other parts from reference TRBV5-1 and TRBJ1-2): KAGVTQTPRYLIKTRGQQVTLSCSPISGHRSVSWYQQTPGQGLQFLFEYFSETQRNKGNFPGRFSGRQFSNSRSEMNVSTLELGDSALYLCACSFGQGGTGYTFGSGTRLTVV.

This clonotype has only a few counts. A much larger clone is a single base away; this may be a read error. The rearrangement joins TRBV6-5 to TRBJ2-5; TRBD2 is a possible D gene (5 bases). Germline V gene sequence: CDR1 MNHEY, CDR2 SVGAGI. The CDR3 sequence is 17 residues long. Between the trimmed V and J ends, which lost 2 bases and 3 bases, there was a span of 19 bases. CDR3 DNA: TGTGCCAGCAGTTACCCTTACGGGATCCCCAAAAAAGAGACCCAGTACTTC. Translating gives CASSYPYGIPKKETQYF.

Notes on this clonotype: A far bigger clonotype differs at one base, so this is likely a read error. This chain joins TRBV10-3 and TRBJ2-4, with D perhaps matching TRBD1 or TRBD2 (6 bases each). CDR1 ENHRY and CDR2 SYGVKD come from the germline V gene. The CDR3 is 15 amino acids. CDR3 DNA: TGTGCCATCAGTGGGGGGGCAATTAGATCGGATGAGCAGTCCTTC. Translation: CAISGGAIRSDEQSF.

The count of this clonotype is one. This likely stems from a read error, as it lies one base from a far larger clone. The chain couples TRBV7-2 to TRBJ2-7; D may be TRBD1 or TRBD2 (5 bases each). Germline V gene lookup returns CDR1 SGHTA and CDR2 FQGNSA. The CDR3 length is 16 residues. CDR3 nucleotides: TGTGCCAGCAGCTCCTTCCGGGACCCCTTCTCCGATACGAAGTATTTT. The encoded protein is CASSSFRDPFSDTKYF. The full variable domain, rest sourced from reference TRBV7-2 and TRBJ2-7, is GAGVSQSPSNKVTEKGKDVELRCDPISGHTALYWYRQSLGQGLEFLIYFQGNSAPDKSGLPSDRFSAERTGGSVSTLTIQRTQQEDSAVYLCASSSFRDPFSDTKYFGPGTRLTVT.

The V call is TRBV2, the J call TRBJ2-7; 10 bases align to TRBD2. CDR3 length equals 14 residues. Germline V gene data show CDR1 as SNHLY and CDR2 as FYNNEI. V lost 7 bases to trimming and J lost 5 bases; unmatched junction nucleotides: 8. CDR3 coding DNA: TGTGCCAGCAAGGGACTAGCGTATGTTCACGAGCAGTACTTC. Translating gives CASKGLAYVHEQYF.

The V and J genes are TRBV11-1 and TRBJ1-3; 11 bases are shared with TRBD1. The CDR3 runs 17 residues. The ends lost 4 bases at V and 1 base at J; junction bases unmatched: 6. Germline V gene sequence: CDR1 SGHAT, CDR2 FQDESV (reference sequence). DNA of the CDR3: TGTGCCAGCAGCTCAGGACAGGGGGCCTTTTCTGGAAACACCATATATTTT. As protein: CASSSGQGAFSGNTIYF.